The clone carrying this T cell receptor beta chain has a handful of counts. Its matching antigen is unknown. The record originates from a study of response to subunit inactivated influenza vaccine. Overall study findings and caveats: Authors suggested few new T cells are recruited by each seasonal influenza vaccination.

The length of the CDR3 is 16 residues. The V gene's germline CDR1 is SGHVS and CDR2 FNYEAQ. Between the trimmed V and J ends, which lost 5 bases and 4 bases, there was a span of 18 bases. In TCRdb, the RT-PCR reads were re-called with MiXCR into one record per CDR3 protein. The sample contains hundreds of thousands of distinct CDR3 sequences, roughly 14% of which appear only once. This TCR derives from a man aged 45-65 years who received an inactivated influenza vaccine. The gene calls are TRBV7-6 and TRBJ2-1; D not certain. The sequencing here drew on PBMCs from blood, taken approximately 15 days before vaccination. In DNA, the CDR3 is TGTGCCAGCAGCCCGCCGTCGACGGCAATATACAATGAGCAGTTCTTC. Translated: CASSPPSTAIYNEQFF.